These 5 T cell receptor beta chains were all obtained from the same sample, sequenced in a study of T-cell reconstitution after alpha-beta-depleted transplantation in children. As it was prepared, the TCRbeta library received unique molecular identifiers. Each CDR3 protein gets one entry after TCRdb re-called the PCR reads with MiXCR. The data contain some 120,000 distinct CDR3 sequences, more than 20% of them singletons. The sequenced sample was PBMCs, mostly from graft donor cells, obtained 180 days after TCRalphabeta/CD19-depleted stem cell transplant. The receptors come from a male patient between 2 and 15 years old who had a stem cell transplant for chronic granulomatous disease, so the T cells may come from the graft donor.

The chain couples TRBV6-5 to TRBJ2-7; TRBD1 matches at 8 bases. CDR1 and CDR2 (germline): MNHEY, SVGAGI. Losses at the gene ends were 2 bases for V and 4 bases for J; bases not matched to a gene: 10. The CDR3 loop spans 16 amino acids. This CDR3 is CASSYGWTGKVYEQYF. The CDR3 region has the DNA TGTGCCAGCAGTTACGGCTGGACAGGGAAAGTTTACGAGCAGTACTTC.

This clonotype was detected many times. This rearrangement joins TRBV27 to TRBJ2-7, with 7 nucleotides matching TRBD1. The ends lost 1 base at V and 3 bases at J; junction bases unmatched: 6. The germline V gene has CDR1 MNHEY and CDR2 SMNVEV (reference sequence). The CDR3 is 15 amino acids. In DNA, the CDR3 is TGTGCCAGCAGTTTATACCCGGGACAGTACTACGAGCAGTACTTC. Its protein is CASSLYPGQYYEQYF.

This clonotype was seen a few times. V and J are TRBV4-2 and TRBJ2-1, with 10 bases fitting TRBD2. The V and J ends lost 1 base and 1 base, in that order; junction bases with no gene match: 7. The CDR3 spans 18 residues. CDR1 is LGHNA, CDR2 YNFKEQ, per germline. CDR3: CASSQVALAGGSYNEQFF. CDR3 coding DNA: TGTGCCAGCAGCCAAGTTGCATTAGCGGGGGGTTCCTACAATGAGCAGTTCTTC.

The chain is built from TRBV9 and TRBJ2-1, with D possibly matching TRBD1 (6 bases). Germline V gene lookup returns CDR1 SGDLS and CDR2 YYNGEE. The CDR3 sequence is 14 residues long. Trimming took off 3 bases at V and 4 bases at J, with 11 bases between the two ends. The CDR3 nucleotides read TGTGCCAGCAGCGCAGGACAGCTATACAATGAGCAGTTCTTC. The encoded protein is CASSAGQLYNEQFF.

This clonotype was counted between two and nine times. CDR3 residues: CSAPTSGRGQETQYF. As DNA, the CDR3 is TGCAGTGCGCCAACCAGCGGGAGAGGCCAAGAGACCCAGTACTTC. J is TRBJ2-5 and V is TRBV20-1; 8 nucleotides agree with TRBD2. V lost 6 bases and J lost 1; bases outside the gene matches: 10. The length of the CDR3 is 15 residues. The germline V gene has CDR1 DFQATT and CDR2 SNEGSKA (reference sequence).